This T cell receptor (beta chain) was observed in a study of T cell clonotyping in hematopoietic cell transplantation (TCRdb year 2021). Describing the broader study: Pretransplant recipient samples were obtained after cytoreduction. A total of roughly 130 blood samples were collected in the study from 35 to 45 consecutive transplant recipients and their related donors. Recruitment of patients ran from late 2015 to January 2017, and follow-up continued until late 2020 or until death.

With the immunoSEQ assay, which is a bias-controlled multiplex PCR relying on V- and J-specific primers, TCR beta CDR3 regions were amplified from genomic DNA. In a second PCR step, the CDR3 amplicons were tagged with a proprietary barcode plus Illumina adapter sequences. An Illumina MiSeq instrument was used for sequencing of the CDR3 libraries. Turning to the authors' computational methods: immunoSEQ Analyzer 3.0 was used for export and quality control, with R Bioconductor and Immunarch used for downstream analyses. Only productive rearrangements in the normalized downsampled data set went into calculating the repertoire metrics. Clonotypes larger than 5 templates in the normalized cohort were defined as pathologically expanded. The Inverse Simpson Index served as the measure of repertoire diversity. To capture all clonotypes, CMV-specificity analyses were performed on the non-normalized data set. In TCRdb, the immuneACCESS table is reduced to in-frame sequences with V and J assigned. These tables do not hold every clone; where another copy was compared, an unresolved V gene accounts for under half, and the others remain unexplained. The V and J calls and clone size come from that table; D and trimming were worked out from the DNA. The sample has 25,000 to 30,000 clones on record, 85% to 95% of them singletons. The top ten clonotypes cover about 2.3% of the sample.

The time point label corresponds to: recipient sample about 28 days before transplant, after cytoreduction. Recipient blood was collected about 28 days before transplant and at days 30, 100 and 180 after transplant. Using Nuclei Lysis Solution, genomic DNA was extracted from unfractionated peripheral blood mononuclear cells that were either fresh or cryopreserved. Overall study outcomes, separate from this receptor: Donor and pretransplant recipient Inverse Simpson Index values predicted broader posttransplant TCR repertoire diversity. Just a small fraction of recipient repertoires overlapped with donor repertoires, and more than 95% appeared de novo at the given depth. Recipient TCR diversity fell after transplant, with pathologically expanded clonotypes rising progressively from day 30 to day 180. The sample size was limited, and because cells were not sorted, the contributions of CD4 and CD8 repertoires could not be separated.

V sheds 7 bases and J sheds 0 bases, leaving 11 bases between their ends. The CDR3 runs 14 residues from the cysteine to the phenylalanine. This entry keeps only the CDR3 DNA: 42 bases, framed from base 1. Based on the germline V gene, the CDR1 and CDR2 sequences are MNHEY and SVGAGI. A note on this clone: Its antigen is currently not known. Base-call qualities are not available, and no considerably larger clone is one nucleotide away.

The V and J segments used are TRBV6-5 and TRBJ2-3; the D gene is perhaps TRBD2, from 5 matching bases. This clonotype was obtained from a man aged 45-65 years with acute myeloid leukemia. Some clones in this sample may be carry-over from other donors' samples. The material sequenced was peripheral blood mononuclear cells, taken before stem cell transplant. Read as DNA, the sequence is TGTGCCAGCACTCCGGGGAGAAGCACAGATACGCAGTATTTT. Translated, it reads CASTPGRSTDTQYF.